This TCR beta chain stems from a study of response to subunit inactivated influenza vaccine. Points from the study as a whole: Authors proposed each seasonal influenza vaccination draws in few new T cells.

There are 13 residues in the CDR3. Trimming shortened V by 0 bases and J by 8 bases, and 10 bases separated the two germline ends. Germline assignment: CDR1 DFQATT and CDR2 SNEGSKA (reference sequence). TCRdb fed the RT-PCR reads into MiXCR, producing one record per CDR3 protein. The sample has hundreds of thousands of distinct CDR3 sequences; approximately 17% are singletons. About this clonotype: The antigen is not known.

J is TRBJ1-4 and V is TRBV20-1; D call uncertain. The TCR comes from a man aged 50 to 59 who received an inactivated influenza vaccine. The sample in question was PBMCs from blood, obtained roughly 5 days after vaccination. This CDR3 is CSARDVRLEKLFF. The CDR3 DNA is TGCAGTGCTAGAGATGTCAGGCTCGAAAAACTGTTTTTT.